This T cell receptor (beta chain) was documented in a study of T cell responses to AZD1222 COVID-19 vaccine. As regards this clone: Its target is unknown.

General study points: A mostly white British donor set with more females was recruited, and clonal diversity was possibly underestimated. Variant regions that are unmutated are reportedly the target of nearly half of spike-specific TCRs. Vaccine-associated CD4 TCRs spanned spike, dominant at 160-218 and 743-854. After the peak T cell response, and only then, were repertoires sampled.

Generated by immunoSEQ multiplex PCR, the TCRdb table keeps only in-frame clones and is missing some. The data hold about 190,000 clones, with roughly 92% observed a single time. Sample: peripheral blood, taken 28 days after the second dose of the MenACWY control vaccine. This sequence was found in an adult who received the MenACWY meningococcal vaccine as a control.

CDR3 DNA sequence: TGTGCCAGCACTAGCGGGAGTTTCTCCCTCTACGAGCAGTACTTC. Its translation is CASTSGSFSLYEQYF. The V call is TRBV28, the J call TRBJ2-7; TRBD2 matches at 10 bases. V gave up 7 bases and J gave up 3 bases; unmatched junction bases: 9. From germline, CDR1 is MDHEN and CDR2 SYDVKM. The CDR3 length is 15 residues.